This TCR beta chain was observed in a study of blood T cell repertoires in COVID-19. Overall study: The United States, Italy and Spain supplied acute and convalescent COVID-19 samples. The cDNA or gDNA used as material had been derived from T cells, B-cell-depleted T cells, or PBMCs.

Trimming took off 0 bases at V and 6 bases at J, with 10 bases between the two ends. The length of the CDR3 is 15 residues. The germline V gene encodes CDR1 SGDLS and CDR2 YYNGEE. As handled by the study authors: Nucleated cell number was recorded as an estimate derived from reference gene primer amplification. TCRdb's copy holds only in-frame clones and misses some; the assay was immunoSEQ multiplex PCR. The DNA was the basis for D and trimming; V, J and clone size are from that table. This table holds roughly 20,000 clones, around 88% found once. This TCR was sampled from a man between 65 and 85 years old with active COVID-19. Material: peripheral blood. The chain couples TRBV9 to TRBJ1-6; the D gene is possibly TRBD1 (6 bases). This CDR3 reads CASSVAGQFNSPLHF. In nucleotides, the CDR3 is TGTGCCAGCAGCGTAGCCGGACAGTTTAATTCACCCCTCCACTTT.